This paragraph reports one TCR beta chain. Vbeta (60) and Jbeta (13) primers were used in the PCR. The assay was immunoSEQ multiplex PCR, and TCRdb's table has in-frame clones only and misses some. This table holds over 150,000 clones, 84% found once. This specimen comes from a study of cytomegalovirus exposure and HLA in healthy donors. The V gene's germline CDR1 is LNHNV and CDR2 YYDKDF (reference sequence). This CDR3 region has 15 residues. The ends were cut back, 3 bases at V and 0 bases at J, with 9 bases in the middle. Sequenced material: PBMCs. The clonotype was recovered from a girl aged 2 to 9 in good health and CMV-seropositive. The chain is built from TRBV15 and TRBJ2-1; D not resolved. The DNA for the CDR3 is TGTGCCACCAGCAGTAGCAAGAGCTCCTACAATGAGCAGTTCTTC. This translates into CATSSSKSSYNEQFF.